This TCR beta chain came from a study of T cells in Graves' hyperthyroidism and ophthalmopathy. Study-wide results and limits: Ophthalmopathy cases were set apart from stable hyperthyroidism by a 13 V-J model. Also found in blood were most expanded thyroid clonotypes above 0.001.

Trimming pared 4 bases from V and 4 bases from J, leaving 19 bases between. CDR3 length: 16 amino acids. Per the germline V gene, CDR1 is PRHDT and CDR2 is FYEKMQ (reference sequence). This clonotype was seen repeatedly, ten times or more. Antigen unknown. With a duration under 2 months, the hyperthyroidism was newly diagnosed in patients aged 18 to 65. Clinical symptoms, serum thyroxine and TRAb, thyroid ultrasound and orbital computed tomography together formed the diagnostic basis. There were TCR beta CDR3 regions amplified from RNA transcripts. Initially, a first-round RT-PCR of the TCR CDR3 employed the HTBI primer set. TCRdb re-analysed the multiplex PCR reads in MiXCR, keeping a single row per CDR3 protein. The sample records 600,000 to 850,000 distinct CDR3 sequences, around 19% being singletons.

This clonotype originated in a woman in her 50s with Graves' hyperthyroidism that later progressed to Graves' ophthalmopathy. The sample taken for sequencing was blood. The gene calls are TRBV13 and TRBJ1-2; D gene unclear. The CDR3 is CASSYVGLNGLYGYTF. In DNA, the CDR3 is TGTGCCAGCAGCTACGTGGGTTTGAACGGACTCTATGGCTACACCTTC.